The present T cell receptor beta chain was sequenced within a study of cytomegalovirus exposure and HLA in healthy donors. At the level of the study: Among the approximately 380 donors who were genotyped, 81% fell in the genetic ancestry cluster that is associated with self-reported Caucasian donors.

Use of 60 Vbeta and 13 Jbeta primers characterized the PCR. The assay was immunoSEQ multiplex PCR, and TCRdb's table has in-frame clones only and misses some. The table shows 130,000 or so clones, with 82% occurring only once. Sequencing was performed on PBMCs. The sequence was obtained from a woman under 30 in good health and CMV-seronegative.

The CDR3 nucleotides are TGTGCCAGTAGTATAGAGGGGTCCATGGCGGCGACAGGGGCATATGGCTACACCTTC. This sequence encodes CASSIEGSMAATGAYGYTF. The V gene is TRBV19, the J gene TRBJ1-2; 8 nucleotides line up with TRBD1. The CDR3 covers 19 residues. The germline CDR1 and CDR2 sequences are LNHDA and SQIVND (reference sequence). The trim removed 0 bases at V and 5 bases at J, leaving 17 bases unmatched.